Listed here is a single TCR beta chain. Antigen unknown. The method was immunoSEQ multiplex PCR; TCRdb's version includes in-frame clones alone and lacks a portion of them. This table has tens of thousands of clones, less than 90% appearing once. The data were obtained in a study of siplizumab effects on memory and regulatory T cells. Whole-study results and caveats: Naive T cells, seemingly more diverse than memory cells, seemed major alloresponse contributors.

Trimming stripped 5 bases from V and 3 bases from J, with 17 bases between. The CDR3 has 16 amino acids. Germline V gene lookup returns CDR1 MNHNY and CDR2 SVGAGI (reference sequence). Material for sequencing was naive CD8+ T cells sorted from blood. The sequence was obtained from a human donor in good health. This sequence joins TRBV6-6 and TRBJ2-1; D gene unclear. This chain's CDR3 is CASSPAKAVVYNEQFF. CDR3 nucleotides: TGTGCCAGCAGTCCCGCCAAGGCGGTCGTCTACAATGAGCAGTTCTTC.